This T cell receptor (beta chain) was captured in a study of blood T cells in healthy people across ages. Findings of the study overall: Without sorted subsets, naive and antigen-experienced compartments could not be conclusively compared.

Researchers collected about 9.1 milliliters of peripheral blood from every single donor. Total RNA was extracted at no less than 6 micrograms per sample. Together with a sample-barcoded 5' primer, a J-beta primer mix was included in a second PCR lasting about 6 to 11 cycles. TCRdb fed the 5' RACE reads into MiXCR, producing one record per CDR3 protein. The repertoire holds about 640,000 distinct CDR3 sequences, with approximately 40% as singletons. With regard to this clonotype: Antigen: not known.

The receptor was derived from an elderly man in good health. Specimen: blood.

The CDR3 is CASSDSTDYEQYF. The CDR3 coding sequence is TGTGCCAGCAGTGACTCGACAGACTACGAGCAGTACTTC. J is TRBJ2-5 and V is TRBV7-6, with D perhaps matching TRBD1 (5 bases). The better agreement between TRBJ2-7 and the DNA end casts doubt on the J call. CDR3 length equals 13 residues. Germline-derived CDR1 and CDR2 are SGHVS and FNYEAQ.